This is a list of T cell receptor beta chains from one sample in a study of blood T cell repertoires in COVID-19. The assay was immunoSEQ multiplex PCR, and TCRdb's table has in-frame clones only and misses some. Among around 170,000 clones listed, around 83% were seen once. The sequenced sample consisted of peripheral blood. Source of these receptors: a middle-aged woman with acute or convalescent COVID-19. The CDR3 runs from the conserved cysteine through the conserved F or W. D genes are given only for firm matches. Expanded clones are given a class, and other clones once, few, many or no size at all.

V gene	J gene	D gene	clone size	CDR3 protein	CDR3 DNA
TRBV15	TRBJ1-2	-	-	CATSVRGYGYTF	TGTGCCACCAGCGTCAGGGGCTATGGCTACACCTTC
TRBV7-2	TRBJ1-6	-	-	CASSLEQGWSPLHF	TGTGCCAGCAGCTTAGAGCAGGGATGGTCACCCCTCCACTTT
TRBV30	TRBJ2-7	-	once	CAFQESSYEQYF	TGTGCCTTCCAGGAAAGCTCCTACGAGCAGTACTTC
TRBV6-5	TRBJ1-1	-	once	CASSIQGTEAFF	TGTGCCAGCAGTATTCAGGGGACTGAAGCTTTCTTT
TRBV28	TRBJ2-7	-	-	CASSSPGLPHDDEQYF	TGTGCCAGCAGTTCGCCGGGACTGCCCCATGACGACGAGCAGTACTTC
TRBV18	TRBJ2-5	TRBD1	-	CASSPRRTGSPTGQETQYF	TGTGCCAGCTCACCACGTAGGACAGGGTCCCCCACTGGCCAAGAGACCCAGTACTTC
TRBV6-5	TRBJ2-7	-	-	CASSGRGYEQYF	TGTGCCAGCTCGGGCAGGGGATACGAGCAGTACTTC
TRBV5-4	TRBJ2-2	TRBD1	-	CASSLDGQGFGGELFF	TGTGCCAGCAGCTTGGATGGACAGGGTTTTGGCGGGGAGCTGTTTTTT
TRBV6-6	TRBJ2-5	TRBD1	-	CASSARTGLETQYF	TGTGCCAGCAGTGCAAGGACAGGGTTAGAGACCCAGTACTTC
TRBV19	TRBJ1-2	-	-	CASSSRGVDYGYTF	TGTGCCAGTAGTTCCAGGGGAGTTGACTATGGCTACACCTTC
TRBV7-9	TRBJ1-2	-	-	CASRRAGSGYTF	TGTGCCAGCAGAAGGGCGGGGTCAGGCTACACCTTC
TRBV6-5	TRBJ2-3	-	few	CASRPSLADTQYF	TGTGCCAGCAGACCTAGTCTGGCAGATACGCAGTATTTT
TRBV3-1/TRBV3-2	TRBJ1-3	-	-	CASSQAVAQPNTIYF	TGTGCCAGCAGCCAAGCGGTTGCACAGCCAAACACCATATATTTT